This T cell receptor beta chain was profiled in a study of cytomegalovirus exposure and HLA in healthy donors. Whole-study findings and limits: A few chains tied to CMV proved CMV antigen-specific in vitro.

This PCR relied on a set of 60 Vbeta primers and 13 Jbeta primers. The method was immunoSEQ multiplex PCR; TCRdb's version includes in-frame clones alone and lacks a portion of them. Of about 140,000 clones in the sample, around 77% were seen once. This clone has more than one count but fewer than ten. Antigen unknown. The germline gives CDR1 MGHDK, CDR2 SYGVNS. The CDR3 runs to 10 residues. Between the trimmed V and J ends, which lost 6 bases and 10 bases, there was a span of 7 bases. The material sequenced was PBMCs. J is TRBJ2-1 and V is TRBV25-1, with a tentative D call TRBD1 (6 bases). The receptor's source is a young man in good health and CMV-seronegative. Written as DNA, the CDR3 is TGTGCCAGCAGCCAGGGGGAGCAGTTCTTC. It encodes CASSQGEQFF.